This TCR beta chain was sequenced for a study of T cells in Graves' hyperthyroidism and ophthalmopathy. Amplified TCR beta CDR3 regions came from RNA transcripts. In the first-round RT-PCR of the TCR CDR3, the HTBI primer set was used. Each CDR3 protein is one row after TCRdb ran MiXCR on the multiplex PCR reads. The sample lists about 360,000 distinct CDR3 sequences, 25% occurring once. Germline assignment: CDR1 LGHDT and CDR2 YNNKEL (reference sequence). This CDR3 has 12 residues. Between the trimmed V and J ends, which lost 3 bases and 4 bases, there was a span of 7 bases. Hyperthyroidism had been newly diagnosed in patients aged 18 to 65, and its duration was under 2 months. The study based diagnoses on clinical symptoms, serum thyroxine and TRAb, thyroid ultrasound and orbital computed tomography. Out of approximately 9.9 ml of fresh peripheral blood came the PBMCs.

The TCR originated in a man over 45 with Graves' hyperthyroidism. The material sequenced was blood. The chain uses TRBV3-1 and TRBJ2-7; D perhaps matches TRBD2 (5 bases). The CDR3 loop reads CASSHEGYEQYF. CDR3 nucleotides: TGTGCCAGCAGCCATGAGGGTTACGAGCAGTACTTC.